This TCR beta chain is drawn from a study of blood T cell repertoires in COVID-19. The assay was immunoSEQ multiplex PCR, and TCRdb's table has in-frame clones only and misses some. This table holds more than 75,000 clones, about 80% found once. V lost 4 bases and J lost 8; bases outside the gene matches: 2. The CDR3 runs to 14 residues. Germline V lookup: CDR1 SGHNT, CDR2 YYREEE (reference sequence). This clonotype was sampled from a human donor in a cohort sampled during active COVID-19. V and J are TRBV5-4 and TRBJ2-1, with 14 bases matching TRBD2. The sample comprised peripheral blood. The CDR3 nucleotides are TGTGCCAGCAGCGGGGGACTAGCGGGAGATGAGCAGTTCTTC. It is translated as CASSGGLAGDEQFF.